The present TCR beta chain was sequenced within a study of response to subunit inactivated influenza vaccine (dated by TCRdb to the late 2010s). About the investigation overall: Deep quantitative profiling of the T cell receptor repertoire was used in the study to follow responses to a trivalent subunit inactivated influenza vaccine.

What the work shows at the level of the full study, not this receptor alone: The authors proposed that each seasonal influenza vaccination may bring in only a limited number of new T cells.

This clonotype was detected a few times. The antigen it recognizes is unknown. No base quality values were provided; no much bigger clone lies one nucleotide off. Library construction relied on RT-PCR. Reads for this sample came from an Illumina HiSeq 2500. TCRdb took the public reads, trimmed them with fastp at Q25, ran MiXCR for clone calling and kept in-frame beta chains. Every CDR3 protein is listed once, alongside the most common genes and DNA of its rows. For this sample the table gives roughly 760,000 distinct CDR3 sequences, of which approximately 22% were detected only once. The ten most abundant clones make up roughly 10% of the sample. Sample: PBMCs from blood, taken around 5 days after vaccination. The clonotype was recovered from a middle-aged man who received an inactivated influenza vaccine. Donor details come from another sample of the same person, matched by shared clones.

The DNA sequence is given as TGTGCCAGCAGTTTGTTAGGCAGGGGTCTCCGGTTGGATACGCAGTATTTT. The resulting protein is CASSLLGRGLRLDTQYF. The rearranged segments are TRBV28 and TRBJ2-3, with TRBD1 tentatively as D gene (6 bases match). V is shortened by 3 bases, J by 6 bases, and the region joining them spans 22 bases. CDR1 is given as MDHEN and CDR2 as SYDVKM, both from the germline V gene. Reading from cysteine to phenylalanine, the CDR3 counts 17 amino acids. The retained sequence is limited to the CDR3, 51 bases, with the frame set at the first base.